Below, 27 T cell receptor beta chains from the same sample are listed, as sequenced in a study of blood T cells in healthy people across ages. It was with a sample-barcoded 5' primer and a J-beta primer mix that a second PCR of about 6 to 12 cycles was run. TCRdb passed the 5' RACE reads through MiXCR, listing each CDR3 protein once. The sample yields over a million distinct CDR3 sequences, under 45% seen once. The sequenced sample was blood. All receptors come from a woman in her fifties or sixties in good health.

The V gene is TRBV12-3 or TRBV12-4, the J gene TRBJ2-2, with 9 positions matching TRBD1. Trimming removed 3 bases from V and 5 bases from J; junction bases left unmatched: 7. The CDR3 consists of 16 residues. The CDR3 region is CASSFPWGQGTGELFF. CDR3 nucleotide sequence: TGTGCCAGCAGTTTCCCATGGGGACAGGGTACCGGGGAGCTGTTTTTT.

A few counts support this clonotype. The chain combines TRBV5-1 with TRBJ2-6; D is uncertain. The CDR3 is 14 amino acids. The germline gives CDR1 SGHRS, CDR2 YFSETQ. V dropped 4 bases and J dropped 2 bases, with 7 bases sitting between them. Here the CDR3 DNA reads TGCGCCAGCAGCGCCGCCCCTGGGGCCAACGTCCTGACTTTC. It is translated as CASSAAPGANVLTF.

This CDR3 reads CASSEGAGGDYTF. The DNA for the CDR3 is TGTGCCAGCAGTGAAGGGGCAGGGGGCGACTACACCTTC. The gene calls are TRBV6-1 and TRBJ1-2, with 8 bases fitting TRBD1. CDR3 length: 13 residues. The V gene end was trimmed by 1 base and the J gene end by 10 bases; junction bases not matched to a gene: 5. CDR1 MNHNS and CDR2 SASEGT come from the germline V gene.

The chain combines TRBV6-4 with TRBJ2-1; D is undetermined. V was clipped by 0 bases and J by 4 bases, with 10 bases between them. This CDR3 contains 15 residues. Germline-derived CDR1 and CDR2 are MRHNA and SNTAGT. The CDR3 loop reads CASSDSRLTYNEQFF. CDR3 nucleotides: TGTGCCAGCAGTGACTCACGTTTGACGTACAATGAGCAGTTCTTC.

For the CDR3, the DNA is TGTGCCAGCAGCTTAGCTTGGGGGACAGCGTACGAGCAGTACTTC. Its translation: CASSLAWGTAYEQYF. The V and J genes are TRBV13 and TRBJ2-7; 7 nucleotides agree with TRBD1. Unmatched junction bases numbered 7, after V lost 1 base and J lost 4 bases. The CDR3 is 15 amino acids. From germline, CDR1 is PRHDT and CDR2 FYEKMQ (reference sequence).

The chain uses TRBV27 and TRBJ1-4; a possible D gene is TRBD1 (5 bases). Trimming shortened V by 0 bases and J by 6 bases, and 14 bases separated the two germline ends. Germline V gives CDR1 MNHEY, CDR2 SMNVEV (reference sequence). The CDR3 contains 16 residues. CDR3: CASSLSLGDRYEKLFF. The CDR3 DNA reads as TGTGCCAGCAGTTTATCATTAGGGGATAGGTATGAAAAACTGTTTTTT.

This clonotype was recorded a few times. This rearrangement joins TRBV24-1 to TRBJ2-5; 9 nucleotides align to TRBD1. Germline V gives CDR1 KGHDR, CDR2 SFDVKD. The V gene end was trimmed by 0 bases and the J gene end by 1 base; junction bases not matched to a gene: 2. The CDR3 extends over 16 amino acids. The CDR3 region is CATSDLAGQGQETQYF. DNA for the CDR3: TGTGCCACCAGTGATTTGGCGGGACAGGGCCAAGAGACCCAGTACTTC.

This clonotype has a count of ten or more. The CDR3 sequence is CASSQVDMGLAVYNEQFF. The CDR3 DNA reads as TGCGCCAGCAGCCAAGTCGACATGGGACTAGCGGTATACAATGAGCAGTTCTTC. The chain carries TRBV4-1 and TRBJ2-1; 11 bases line up with TRBD2. The CDR3 runs to 18 residues. Unmatched junction bases numbered 9, after V lost 1 base and J lost 4 bases. Germline V gene lookup returns CDR1 MGHRA and CDR2 YSYEKL.

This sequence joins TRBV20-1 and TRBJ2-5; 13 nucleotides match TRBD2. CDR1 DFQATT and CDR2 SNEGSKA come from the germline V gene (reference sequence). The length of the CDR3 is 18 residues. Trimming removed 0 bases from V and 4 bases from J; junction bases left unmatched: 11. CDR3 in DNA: TGCAGTGCTAGAGACCCGCCCGGGACTAGCGGGGCGAGAGAGACCCAGTACTTC. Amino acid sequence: CSARDPPGTSGARETQYF.

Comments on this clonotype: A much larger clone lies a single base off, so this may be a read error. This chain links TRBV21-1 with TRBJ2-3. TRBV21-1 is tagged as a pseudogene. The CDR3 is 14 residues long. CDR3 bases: TGTGCCAGAAGCAAAGTTGGTCGGACAGATACGCAGTATTTT. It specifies CARSKVGRTDTQYF.

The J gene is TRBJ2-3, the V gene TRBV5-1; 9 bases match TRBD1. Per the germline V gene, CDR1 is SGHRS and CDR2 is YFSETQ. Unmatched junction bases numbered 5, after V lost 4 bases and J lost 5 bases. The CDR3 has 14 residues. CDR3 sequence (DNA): TGCGCCAGCAGCCTGCGGACAGGGGAAGATACGCAGTATTTT. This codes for CASSLRTGEDTQYF.

CDR3 DNA sequence: TGTGCCAGCTCAATGGGGTCCTACGAGCAGTACTTC. Protein sequence: CASSMGSYEQYF. The chain joins TRBV18 to TRBJ2-7, with D unresolved. The CDR3 length is 12 residues. The germline gives CDR1 KGHSH, CDR2 LQKENI. V was shortened by 5 bases and J by 1 base, with 6 bases between the two germline ends.

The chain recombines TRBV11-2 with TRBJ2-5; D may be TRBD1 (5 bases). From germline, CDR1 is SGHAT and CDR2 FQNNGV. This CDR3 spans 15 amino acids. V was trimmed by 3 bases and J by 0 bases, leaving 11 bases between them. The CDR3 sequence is CASSLAYRNQETQYF. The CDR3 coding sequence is TGTGCCAGCAGCTTGGCCTACAGGAACCAAGAGACCCAGTACTTC.

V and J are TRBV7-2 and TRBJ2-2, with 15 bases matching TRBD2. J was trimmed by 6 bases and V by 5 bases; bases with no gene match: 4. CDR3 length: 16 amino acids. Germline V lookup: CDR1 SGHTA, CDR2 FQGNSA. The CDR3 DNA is TGTGCCAGCAGCCCGGGACTAGCGGGAGGTTCCGGGGAGCTGTTTTTT. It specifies CASSPGLAGGSGELFF. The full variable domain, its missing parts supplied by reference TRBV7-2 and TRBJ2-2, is GAGVSQSPSNKVTEKGKDVELRCDPISGHTALYWYRQSLGQGLEFLIYFQGNSAPDKSGLPSDRFSAERTGGSVSTLTIQRTQQEDSAVYLCASSPGLAGGSGELFFGEGSRLTVL.

The CDR3 loop reads CASSEYGDPKGDEQFF. CDR3 nucleotide sequence: TGTGCCAGCAGTGAATATGGGGATCCAAAAGGGGATGAGCAGTTCTTC. The V and J genes are TRBV25-1 and TRBJ2-1; D possibly corresponds to TRBD1 (5 bases). V was clipped by 0 bases and J by 8 bases, with 17 bases between them. Germline V CDR1 and CDR2: MGHDK, SYGVNS. CDR3 length equals 16 residues. The full variable domain, in which reference TRBV25-1 and TRBJ2-1 provide the parts outside the CDR3, is EADIYQTPRYLVIGTGKKITLECSQTMGHDKMYWYQQDPGMELHLIHYSYGVNSTEKGDLSSESTVSRIRTEHFPLTLESARPSHTSQYLCASSEYGDPKGDEQFFGPGTRLTVL.

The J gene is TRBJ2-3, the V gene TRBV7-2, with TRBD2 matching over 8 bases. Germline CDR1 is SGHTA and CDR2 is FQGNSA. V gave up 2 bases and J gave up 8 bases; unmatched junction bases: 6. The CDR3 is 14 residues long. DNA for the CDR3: TGTGCCAGCAGCTTACCGGGAGGGGCTCGTACGCAGTATTTT. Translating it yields CASSLPGGARTQYF. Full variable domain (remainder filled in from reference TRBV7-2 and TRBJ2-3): GAGVSQSPSNKVTEKGKDVELRCDPISGHTALYWYRQSLGQGLEFLIYFQGNSAPDKSGLPSDRFSAERTGGSVSTLTIQRTQQEDSAVYLCASSLPGGARTQYFGPGTRLTVL.

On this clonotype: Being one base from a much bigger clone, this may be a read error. CDR3 region: CASSFTGGGEQYF. The CDR3 DNA reads as TGCGCCAGCAGCTTTACAGGGGGCGGCGAGCAGTACTTC. The chain joins TRBV5-1 to TRBJ2-7; 9 bases align to TRBD1. CDR1 is SGHRS, CDR2 YFSETQ, per germline. This CDR3 spans 13 amino acids. Trimming at V came to 2 bases and at J to 6 bases, leaving 3 bases not matched to a gene. The variable domain in full, completed from reference TRBV5-1 and TRBJ2-7, reads KAGVTQTPRYLIKTRGQQVTLSCSPISGHRSVSWYQQTPGQGLQFLFEYFSETQRNKGNFPGRFSGRQFSNSRSEMNVSTLELGDSALYLCASSFTGGGEQYFGPGTRLTVT.

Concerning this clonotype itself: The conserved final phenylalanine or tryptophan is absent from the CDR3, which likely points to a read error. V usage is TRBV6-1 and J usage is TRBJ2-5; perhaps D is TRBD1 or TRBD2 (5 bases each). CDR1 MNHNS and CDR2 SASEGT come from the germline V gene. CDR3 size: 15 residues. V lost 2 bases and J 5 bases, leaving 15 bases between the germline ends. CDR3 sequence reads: CASSELRGDSETQYL. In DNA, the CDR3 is TGTGCCAGCAGTGAATTGAGGGGCGATTCGGAGACCCAGTACTTA.

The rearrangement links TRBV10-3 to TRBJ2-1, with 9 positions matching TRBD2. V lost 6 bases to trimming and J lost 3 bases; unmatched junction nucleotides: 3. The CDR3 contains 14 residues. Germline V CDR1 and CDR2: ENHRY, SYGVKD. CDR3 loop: CAIRGLASYNEQFF. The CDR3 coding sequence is TGTGCCATCAGAGGACTAGCGAGCTACAATGAGCAGTTCTTC.

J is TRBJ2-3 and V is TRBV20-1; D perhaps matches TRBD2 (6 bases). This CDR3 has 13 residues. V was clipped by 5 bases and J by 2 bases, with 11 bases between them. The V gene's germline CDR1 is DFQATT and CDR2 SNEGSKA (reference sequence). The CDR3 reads CSAPPGDTDTQYF. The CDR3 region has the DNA TGCAGTGCTCCCCCGGGGGACACAGATACGCAGTATTTT.

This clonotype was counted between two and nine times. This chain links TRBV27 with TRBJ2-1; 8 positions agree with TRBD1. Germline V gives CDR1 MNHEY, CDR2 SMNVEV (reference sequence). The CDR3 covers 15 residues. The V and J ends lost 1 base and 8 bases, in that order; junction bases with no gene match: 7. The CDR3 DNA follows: TGTGCCAGCAGTTTATGGGCAGGGGGCTTAGATGAGCAGTTCTTC. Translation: CASSLWAGGLDEQFF.

CDR3 in amino acids: CASRTTGAGANVLTF. CDR3 sequence (DNA): TGTGCCAGCAGGACAACAGGTGCTGGGGCCAACGTCCTGACTTTC. V is TRBV19 and J is TRBJ2-6; possible D gene TRBD1, 5 bases. The CDR3 is 15 residues long. CDR1 and CDR2 (germline): LNHDA, SQIVND (reference sequence). Trimming took off 9 bases at V and 2 bases at J, with 14 bases between the two ends.

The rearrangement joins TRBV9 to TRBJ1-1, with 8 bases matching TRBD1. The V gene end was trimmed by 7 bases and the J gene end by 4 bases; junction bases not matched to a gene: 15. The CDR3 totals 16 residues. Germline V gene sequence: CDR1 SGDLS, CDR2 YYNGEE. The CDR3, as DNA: TGTGCCAGCGGTACAGGGGGAAGTTCTAGGGTCACTGAAGCTTTCTTT. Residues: CASGTGGSSRVTEAFF.

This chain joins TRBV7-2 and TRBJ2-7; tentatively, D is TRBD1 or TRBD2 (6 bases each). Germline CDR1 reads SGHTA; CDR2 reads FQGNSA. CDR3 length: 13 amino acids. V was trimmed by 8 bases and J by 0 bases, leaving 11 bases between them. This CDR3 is CASEEGVSYEQYF. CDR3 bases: TGTGCCAGCGAGGAGGGGGTCTCCTACGAGCAGTACTTC.

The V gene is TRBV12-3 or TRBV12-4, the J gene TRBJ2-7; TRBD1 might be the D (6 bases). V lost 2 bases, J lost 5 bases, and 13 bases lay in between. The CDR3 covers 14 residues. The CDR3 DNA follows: TGTGCCAGCAGTTTAACAGGGAACCCCCACGAGCAGTACTTC. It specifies CASSLTGNPHEQYF.

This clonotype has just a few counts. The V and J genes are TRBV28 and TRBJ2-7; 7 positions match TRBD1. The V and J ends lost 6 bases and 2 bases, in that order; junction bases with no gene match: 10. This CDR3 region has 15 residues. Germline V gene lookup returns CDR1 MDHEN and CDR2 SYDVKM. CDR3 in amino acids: CASRIRQGAPYEQYF. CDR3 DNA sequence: TGTGCCAGCAGGATACGACAGGGTGCACCCTACGAGCAGTACTTC.

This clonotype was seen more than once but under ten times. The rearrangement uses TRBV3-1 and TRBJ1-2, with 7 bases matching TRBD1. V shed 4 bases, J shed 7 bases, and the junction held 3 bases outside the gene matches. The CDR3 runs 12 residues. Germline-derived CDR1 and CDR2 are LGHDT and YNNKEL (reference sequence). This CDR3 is CASSRQGFGYTF. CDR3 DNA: TGTGCCAGCAGCCGACAGGGTTTTGGCTACACCTTC. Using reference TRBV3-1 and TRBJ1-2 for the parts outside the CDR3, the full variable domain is DTAVSQTPKYLVTQMGNDKSIKCEQNLGHDTMYWYKQDSKKFLKIMFSYNNKELIINETVPNRFSPKSPDKAHLNLHINSLELGDSAVYFCASSRQGFGYTFGSGTRLTVV.